This is a list of T cell receptor beta chains from one sample in a study of OX40 agonist ivuxolimab in advanced cancers. Sequencing used immunoSEQ multiplex PCR; TCRdb keeps in-frame clones, though not all of them. The sample shows 50,000 or so clones, more than 65% of them seen only once. The source material was CD4+ or CD8+ T cells sorted from blood, sampled in a trial of the OX40 agonist ivuxolimab. Receptor source: an adult with an advanced solid tumor such as melanoma, head and neck, liver or kidney cancer. CDR3s include the opening cysteine and the closing phenylalanine or tryptophan. A D gene is named only where the DNA matches it firmly. Expanded clones get a size class; other rows say once, few or many, or leave the size out.

v_gene,d_gene,j_gene,abundance,len,CDR3aa,CDR3nt
TRBV2,NA,TRBJ2-7,NA,12,CASSEVGSEQYF,TGTGCCAGCAGTGAGGTGGGGTCCGAGCAGTACTTC
TRBV5-1,TRBD2,TRBJ2-1,NA,15,CASSTTSGVYNEQFF,TGCGCCAGCAGCACTACTAGCGGGGTTTACAATGAGCAGTTCTTC
TRBV5-1,NA,TRBJ2-3,NA,14,CASTLDGATDTQYF,TGCGCCAGCACCCTGGACGGAGCCACAGATACGCAGTATTTT
TRBV2,NA,TRBJ1-2,NA,14,CASSESRKENGYTF,TGTGCCAGCAGTGAAAGCAGGAAGGAGAATGGCTACACCTTC
TRBV29-1,NA,TRBJ2-7,NA,14,CSYLGGDSPLEQYF,TGCAGCTACCTGGGAGGGGACAGTCCCCTCGAGCAGTACTTC
TRBV10-3,TRBD2,TRBJ2-7,few,14,CAISSLAGTYEQYF,TGTGCCATCAGTTCGTTAGCGGGAACCTACGAGCAGTACTTC
TRBV19,NA,TRBJ2-7,NA,11,CASSCPYEQYF,TGTGCCAGTAGTTGCCCCTACGAGCAGTACTTC
TRBV6-1,NA,TRBJ2-1,NA,16,CASSAADASSYNEQFF,TGTGCCAGCAGTGCCGCGGACGCCAGCTCCTACAATGAGCAGTTCTTC
TRBV7-9,TRBD1,TRBJ1-2,NA,15,CASSLPRGDRGGYTF,TGTGCCAGCAGCTTACCGAGGGGGGACAGGGGAGGCTACACCTTC
TRBV15,NA,TRBJ2-3,once,16,CATSRDYGQTTDTQYF,TGTGCCACCAGCAGAGATTACGGGCAGACCACAGATACGCAGTATTTT
TRBV7-2,TRBD1,TRBJ2-7,NA,13,CASSLEGAREQYF,TGTGCCAGCAGCTTAGAGGGGGCGCGGGAGCAGTACTTC
TRBV9,NA,TRBJ1-1,once,15,CASSARRGGLTEAFF,TGTGCCAGCAGCGCCAGAAGGGGGGGACTAACTGAAGCTTTCTTT
TRBV12-5,NA,TRBJ1-3,NA,14,CASGLGQEGNTIYF,TGTGCTAGTGGTTTGGGACAGGAGGGGAACACCATATATTTT
TRBV9,NA,TRBJ2-2,NA,16,CASSVEHPANTGELFF,TGTGCCAGCAGCGTAGAGCACCCCGCGAACACCGGGGAGCTGTTTTTT
TRBV28,NA,TRBJ1-6,NA,13,CATRRGLDSPLHF,TGTGCCACTAGGCGGGGATTGGATTCACCCCTCCACTTT
TRBV29-1,TRBD1,TRBJ2-7,NA,11,CSVDRGTEQYF,TGCAGCGTGGACAGGGGGACCGAGCAGTACTTC
TRBV6-5,TRBD1,TRBJ1-4,NA,15,CASSSMTGGNEKLFF,TGTGCCAGCAGTTCAATGACAGGGGGGAATGAAAAACTGTTTTTT
TRBV29-1,TRBD2,TRBJ2-7,once,14,CSVAGLAGNYEQYF,TGCAGCGTCGCCGGACTAGCGGGTAACTACGAGCAGTACTTC
TRBV5-1,NA,TRBJ1-3,NA,16,CASSPGGESSGNTIYF,TGCGCCAGCAGCCCGGGTGGGGAAAGCTCTGGAAACACCATATATTTT
TRBV29-1,NA,TRBJ2-7,NA,13,CSVGTSRGYEQYF,TGCAGCGTGGGGACATCCAGGGGATACGAGCAGTACTTC
TRBV6-1,TRBD2,TRBJ2-3,NA,15,CASSDGAGGTDTQYF,TGTGCCAGCAGTGACGGGGCGGGGGGGACAGATACGCAGTATTTT
TRBV6-5,NA,TRBJ1-5,NA,14,CASNIGVSNQPQHF,TGTGCCAGCAACATAGGGGTTAGCAATCAGCCCCAGCATTTT
TRBV2,NA,TRBJ2-7,NA,13,CASSPSVAYEQYF,TGTGCCAGCAGTCCTAGCGTCGCCTACGAGCAGTACTTC
TRBV4-1,NA,TRBJ2-6,NA,19,CASSHQAAGQGIGANVLTF,TGCGCCAGCAGCCACCAGGCGGCAGGTCAGGGAATTGGGGCCAACGTCCTGACTTTC
TRBV7-2,NA,TRBJ1-1,NA,13,CASSLGWDTEAFF,TGTGCCAGCAGCCTGGGGTGGGACACTGAAGCTTTCTTT
TRBV6-6,TRBD1,TRBJ1-2,NA,13,CASTSTGTYGYTF,TGTGCCAGCACTTCGACAGGGACCTATGGCTACACCTTC
TRBV7-8,TRBD1,TRBJ1-5,NA,17,CASSLVGQGYSNQPQHF,TGTGCCAGCAGCTTAGTCGGACAGGGCTATAGCAATCAGCCCCAGCATTTT
TRBV5-1,TRBD1,TRBJ1-3,once,15,CASSTTTGSGNTIYF,TGCGCCAGCAGCACCACGACAGGGTCTGGAAACACCATATATTTT
TRBV18,NA,TRBJ2-7,NA,14,CASSPLQALYEQYF,TGTGCCAGCTCACCATTACAGGCGCTCTACGAGCAGTACTTC
TRBV5-4,NA,TRBJ2-7,NA,14,CASSGKTGSYEQYF,TGTGCCAGCAGCGGGAAAACAGGGTCCTACGAGCAGTACTTC
TRBV7-2,NA,TRBJ2-7,NA,14,CASSLNAGVYEQYF,TGTGCCAGCAGCTTAAACGCAGGAGTCTACGAGCAGTACTTC
TRBV7-9,NA,TRBJ2-7,NA,13,CASTRGRFYEQYF,TGTGCCAGCACGCGGGGGCGTTTCTACGAGCAGTACTTC
TRBV7-2,NA,TRBJ2-7,NA,14,CASSQQAVSYEQYF,TGTGCCAGCAGCCAACAGGCCGTCTCCTACGAGCAGTACTTC
TRBV7-9,TRBD1,TRBJ2-3,NA,15,CASSFRDRGRDTQYF,TGTGCCAGCAGCTTCCGGGACAGGGGGCGGGATACGCAGTATTTT
TRBV28,TRBD1,TRBJ1-4,NA,16,CASSLPGQGTQEKLFF,TGTGCCAGCAGTTTACCCGGACAGGGCACTCAAGAAAAACTGTTTTTT
TRBV28,NA,TRBJ1-1,NA,15,CASSWQVAPNTEAFF,TGTGCCAGCAGTTGGCAGGTCGCCCCGAACACTGAAGCTTTCTTT
TRBV5-1,NA,TRBJ2-7,NA,15,CASSSNTGFSYEQYF,TGCGCCAGCAGCAGTAACACGGGATTTTCCTACGAGCAGTACTTC
TRBV11-2,NA,TRBJ2-7,NA,13,CASSSHYSYEQYF,TGTGCCAGCAGCTCACACTACTCCTACGAGCAGTACTTC
TRBV5-1,NA,TRBJ1-5,NA,13,CASSPGVTGPQHF,TGCGCCAGCAGTCCAGGGGTTACAGGGCCCCAGCATTTT
TRBV5-1,TRBD2,TRBJ2-5,NA,14,CASSWQAGGETQYF,TGCGCCAGCAGCTGGCAAGCGGGGGGGGAGACCCAGTACTTC
TRBV7-2,NA,TRBJ2-1,NA,13,CASSRVAANEQFF,TGTGCCAGCAGCCGAGTAGCGGCTAATGAGCAGTTCTTC
TRBV25-1,NA,TRBJ1-6,NA,15,CASSQTVPYNSPLHF,TGTGCCAGCAGCCAAACAGTGCCCTATAATTCACCCCTCCACTTT
TRBV5-1,NA,TRBJ1-2,once,15,CASSLEVAGHYGYTF,TGCGCCAGCAGCTTGGAAGTCGCAGGGCACTATGGCTACACCTTC
TRBV29-1,TRBD2,TRBJ2-7,NA,12,CSVAGLAYEQYF,TGCAGCGTTGCGGGACTAGCTTACGAGCAGTACTTC
TRBV7-3,TRBD1,TRBJ2-7,NA,16,CASSWERGQPNYEQYF,TGTGCCAGCAGCTGGGAACGGGGACAGCCAAACTACGAGCAGTACTTC
TRBV6-5,NA,TRBJ1-2,NA,14,CASSDSNVNYGYTF,TGTGCCAGCAGCGACTCCAACGTTAACTATGGCTACACCTTC
TRBV11-1,NA,TRBJ1-3,NA,15,CASSLGGTGGNTIYF,TGTGCCAGCAGCTTAGGGGGAACAGGTGGAAACACCATATATTTT
TRBV11-2,NA,TRBJ2-3,NA,15,CASSLGRGSTDTQYF,TGTGCCAGCAGCTTGGGACGGGGGAGCACAGATACGCAGTATTTT
TRBV27,NA,TRBJ2-7,NA,11,CASSSPYEQYF,TGTGCCAGCAGTTCGCCCTACGAGCAGTACTTC
TRBV7-9,TRBD2,TRBJ2-7,NA,18,CASSGYSDGTSGTYEQYF,TGTGCCAGCAGCGGATATTCCGACGGGACTAGCGGGACTTACGAGCAGTACTTC
TRBV5-4,NA,TRBJ1-2,NA,16,CASRVEEEGVVEGYTF,TGTGCCAGCCGAGTAGAAGAAGAGGGGGTAGTGGAAGGCTACACCTTC
TRBV5-6,NA,TRBJ2-6,few,18,CASSFLGQSNSGANVLTF,TGTGCCAGCAGCTTCCTGGGTCAATCAAACTCTGGGGCCAACGTCCTGACTTTC
TRBV27,NA,TRBJ1-4,NA,15,CASSSRTPTNEKLFF,TGTGCCAGCAGTTCTCGAACCCCAACTAATGAAAAACTGTTTTTT
TRBV7-2,TRBD1,TRBJ1-5,NA,15,CASSPAGRGHQPQHF,TGTGCCAGCAGCCCCGCAGGGAGGGGGCATCAGCCCCAGCATTTT
TRBV5-6,NA,TRBJ2-5,once,14,CASSLAVYQETQYF,TGTGCCAGCAGCTTGGCCGTGTACCAAGAGACCCAGTACTTC
TRBV10-1,NA,TRBJ1-5,few,15,CASSESTRRNQPQHF,TGCGCCAGCAGTGAGTCGACACGCCGCAATCAGCCCCAGCATTTT
TRBV4-3,NA,TRBJ2-7,few,15,CASSGTGDPSYEQYF,TGCGCCAGCAGCGGAACGGGGGACCCATCCTACGAGCAGTACTTC
TRBV7-2,TRBD2,TRBJ2-7,NA,14,CASSKTGGPYEQYF,TGTGCCAGCAGTAAAACGGGGGGGCCCTACGAGCAGTACTTC
TRBV30,NA,TRBJ1-2,NA,12,CAWSVRGRGYTF,TGTGCCTGGAGTGTTCGGGGGAGGGGCTACACCTTC
TRBV27,NA,TRBJ2-7,NA,15,CASYPTGTSVFEQYF,TGTGCCAGCTACCCCACCGGGACATCCGTTTTCGAGCAGTACTTC